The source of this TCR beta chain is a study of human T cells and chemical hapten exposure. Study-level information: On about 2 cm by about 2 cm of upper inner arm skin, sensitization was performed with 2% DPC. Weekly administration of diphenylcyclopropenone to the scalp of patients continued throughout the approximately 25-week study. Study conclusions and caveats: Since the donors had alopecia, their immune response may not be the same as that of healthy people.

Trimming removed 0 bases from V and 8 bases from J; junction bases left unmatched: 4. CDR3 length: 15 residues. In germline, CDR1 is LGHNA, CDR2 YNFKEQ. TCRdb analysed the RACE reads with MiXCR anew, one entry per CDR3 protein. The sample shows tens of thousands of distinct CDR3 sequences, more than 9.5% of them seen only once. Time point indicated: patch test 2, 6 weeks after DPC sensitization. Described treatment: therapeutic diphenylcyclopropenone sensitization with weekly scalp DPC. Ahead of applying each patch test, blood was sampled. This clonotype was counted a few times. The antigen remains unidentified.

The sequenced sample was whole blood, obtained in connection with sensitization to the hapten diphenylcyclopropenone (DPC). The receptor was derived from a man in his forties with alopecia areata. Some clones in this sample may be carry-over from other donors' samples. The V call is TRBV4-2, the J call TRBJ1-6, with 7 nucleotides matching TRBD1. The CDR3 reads CASSQDRDRDSPLHF. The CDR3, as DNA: TGTGCCAGCAGCCAAGACCGGGACAGAGATTCACCCCTCCACTTT.